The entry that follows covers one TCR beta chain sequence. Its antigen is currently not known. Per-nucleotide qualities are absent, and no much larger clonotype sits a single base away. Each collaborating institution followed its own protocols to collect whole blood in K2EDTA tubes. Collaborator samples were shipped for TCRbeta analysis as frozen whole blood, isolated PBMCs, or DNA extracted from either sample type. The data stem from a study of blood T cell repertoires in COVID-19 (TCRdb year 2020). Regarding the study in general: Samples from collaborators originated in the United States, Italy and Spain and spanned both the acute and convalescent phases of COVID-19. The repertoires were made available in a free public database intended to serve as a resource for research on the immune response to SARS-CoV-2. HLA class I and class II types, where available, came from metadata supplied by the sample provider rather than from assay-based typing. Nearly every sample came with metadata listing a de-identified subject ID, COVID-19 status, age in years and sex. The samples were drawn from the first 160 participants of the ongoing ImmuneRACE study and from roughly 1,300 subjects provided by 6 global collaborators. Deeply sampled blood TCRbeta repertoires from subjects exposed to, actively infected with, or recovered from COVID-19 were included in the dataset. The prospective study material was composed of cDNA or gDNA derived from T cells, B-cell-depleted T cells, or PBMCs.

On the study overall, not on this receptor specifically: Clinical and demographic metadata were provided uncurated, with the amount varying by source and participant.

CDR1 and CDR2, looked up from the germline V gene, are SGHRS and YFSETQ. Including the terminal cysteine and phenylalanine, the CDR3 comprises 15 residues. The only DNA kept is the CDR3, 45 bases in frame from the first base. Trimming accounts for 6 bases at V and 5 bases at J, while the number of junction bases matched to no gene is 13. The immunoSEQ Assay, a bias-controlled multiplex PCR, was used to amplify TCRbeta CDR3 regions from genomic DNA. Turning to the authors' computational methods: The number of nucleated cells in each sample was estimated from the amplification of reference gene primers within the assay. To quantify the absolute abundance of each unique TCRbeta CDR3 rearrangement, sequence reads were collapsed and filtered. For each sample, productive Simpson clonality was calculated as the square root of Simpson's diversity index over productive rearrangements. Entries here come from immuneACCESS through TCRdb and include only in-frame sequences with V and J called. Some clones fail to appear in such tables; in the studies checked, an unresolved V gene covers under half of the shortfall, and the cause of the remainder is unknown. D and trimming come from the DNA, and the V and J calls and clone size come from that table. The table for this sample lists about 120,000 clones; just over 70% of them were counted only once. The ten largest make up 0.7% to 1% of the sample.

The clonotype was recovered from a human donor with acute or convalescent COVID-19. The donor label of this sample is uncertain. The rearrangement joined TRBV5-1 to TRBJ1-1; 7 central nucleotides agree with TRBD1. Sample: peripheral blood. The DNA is TGCGCCAGCATCGGAACAGGGGCCGCGGGGACTGAAGCTTTCTTT. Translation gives CASIGTGAAGTEAFF.